Listed below are T cell receptor beta chains from one sample, sequenced in a study of PD-L1 blockade in urothelial cancer. Generated by immunoSEQ multiplex PCR, the TCRdb table keeps only in-frame clones and is missing some. The sample has about 26,000 clones; about 88% are singletons. Here the sequenced sample was PBMCs, taken around atezolizumab (anti-PD-L1) treatment. All receptors derive from a man aged 55 to 70 with urothelial cancer. The CDR3 runs from the conserved cysteine through the conserved F or W. The D gene is left open where the match is weak. Clone sizes are given selectively: once, few, many, or a class where the clone is expanded.

d_gene,abundance,j_gene,v_gene,CDR3nt,CDR3aa
TRBD2,.,TRBJ2-5,TRBV11-3,TGTGCCAGCAGCTTAGACGGGGGGCAAGAGACCCAGTACTTC,CASSLDGGQETQYF
TRBD1,.,TRBJ1-2,TRBV7-9,TGTGCCAGCAGCTCGAAATTGGGGACAGGGGGACCTGGCTACACCTTC,CASSSKLGTGGPGYTF
TRBD2,.,TRBJ2-5,TRBV27,TGTGCCAGCAGTTTATCTGGCGGGAGCCACATGACCCAGTACTTC,CASSLSGGSHMTQYF
TRBD2,.,TRBJ2-7,TRBV6-5,TGTGCCAGTCAGCGAGCGGGAGTCTCCTACGAGCAGTACTTC,CASQRAGVSYEQYF
.,.,TRBJ2-3,TRBV5-8,TGTGCCAGCAGCTTGGTAGGGGGTCCAGATACGCAGTATTTT,CASSLVGGPDTQYF
TRBD2,.,TRBJ2-7,TRBV7-2,TGTGCCAGCAGCACGGGACTAGCCTCCTACGAGCAGTACTTC,CASSTGLASYEQYF
.,.,TRBJ1-5,TRBV19,TGTGCCAGTACTGAGGACAGTGTTTATCAGCCCCAGCATTTT,CASTEDSVYQPQHF
TRBD2,.,TRBJ2-1,TRBV9,TGTGCCAGCAGCGTGGCGGTTCTAGCGGGGGGGCGGTCCTCCTACAATGAGCAGTTCTTC,CASSVAVLAGGRSSYNEQFF
TRBD1,.,TRBJ1-1,TRBV5-1,TGCGCCAGCAGCCCCTACAGGGGCCGGAACACTGAAGCTTTCTTT,CASSPYRGRNTEAFF
.,.,TRBJ2-7,TRBV25-1,TGTGCCAGCAGTGGCACCTCGGGAGCTAAAACCTACGAGCAGTACTTC,CASSGTSGAKTYEQYF
.,.,TRBJ2-7,TRBV7-3,TGTGCCAGCAGCCCGAGAAAAAGTACCACCTACCACTACTCCTACGAGCAGTACTTC,CASSPRKSTTYHYSYEQYF
TRBD1,.,TRBJ1-2,TRBV10-2,TGCGCCAGCAGTGACGGGACAGCCACGATTATCTTC,CASSDGTATIIF
.,few,TRBJ1-5,TRBV9,TGTGCCAGCAGCGTAGATGATAGAAATCAGCCCCAGCATTTT,CASSVDDRNQPQHF
TRBD1,.,TRBJ2-7,TRBV25-1,TGTGCCAGCAGTGAAATCGGCCAGGGGGTCGAGCAGTACTTC,CASSEIGQGVEQYF
.,.,TRBJ2-1,TRBV7-9,TGTGCCAGCAGCTTAGCAACCGGGACTGGTAGCGGCAATGAGCAGTTCTTC,CASSLATGTGSGNEQFF